A selection of T cell receptor beta chains follows, all from one sample in a study of post-analysis software for immune sequencing data. TCRdb itself ran the PCR reads through MiXCR, one entry per CDR3 protein. Of 650,000 to 850,000 distinct CDR3 sequences listed, just over 45% are singletons. The specimen sequenced was blood. The receptors were sampled from a girl aged 10-17 years with multiple sclerosis. The CDR3 runs from the conserved cysteine through the conserved F or W. A D gene is named only where the DNA matches it firmly.

cdr3_aa,j_call,v_call,cdr3_length,d_call
CASSNPSGPNYGYTF,TRBJ1-2,TRBV2,15,.
CASSPTSLGGSNEQYF,TRBJ2-7,TRBV4-3,16,.
CASNFAGEETQYF,.,TRBV7-2,13,TRBD2
CASRVTGNYEQYF,TRBJ2-7,TRBV28,13,TRBD1
CASSHGRNTEAFF,TRBJ1-1,TRBV6-6,13,.
CASSQEPAGLNSPLHF,TRBJ1-6,TRBV4-3,16,.
CATSRVYSNEKLFF,TRBJ1-4,TRBV15,14,.
CASSVAGYRQPQHF,TRBJ1-5,TRBV9,14,.
CASSFQGMNTEAFF,TRBJ1-1,TRBV27,14,.
CASSPLGGSGKRYF,TRBJ2-7,TRBV11-2,14,TRBD2
CASSFRALNTEAFF,TRBJ1-1,TRBV27,14,.
CASSLETKADIQYF,TRBJ2-4,TRBV11-2,14,.